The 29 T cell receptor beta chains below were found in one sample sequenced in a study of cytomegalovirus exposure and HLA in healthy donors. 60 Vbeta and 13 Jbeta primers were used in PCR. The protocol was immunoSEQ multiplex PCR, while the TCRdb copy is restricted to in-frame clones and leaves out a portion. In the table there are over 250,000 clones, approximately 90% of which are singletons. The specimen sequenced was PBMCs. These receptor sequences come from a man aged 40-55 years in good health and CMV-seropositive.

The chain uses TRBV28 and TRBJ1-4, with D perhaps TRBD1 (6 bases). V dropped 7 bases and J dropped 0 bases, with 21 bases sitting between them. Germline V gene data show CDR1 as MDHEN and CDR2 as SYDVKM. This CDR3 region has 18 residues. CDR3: CASIPAKGGLATNEKLFF. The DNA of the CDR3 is TGTGCCAGCATTCCGGCAAAGGGGGGGCTCGCAACTAATGAAAAACTGTTTTTT.

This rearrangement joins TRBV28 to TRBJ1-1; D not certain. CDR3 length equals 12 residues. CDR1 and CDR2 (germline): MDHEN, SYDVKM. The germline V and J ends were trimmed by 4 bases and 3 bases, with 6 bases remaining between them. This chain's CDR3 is CASSSLYTEAFF. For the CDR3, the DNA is TGTGCCAGCAGTTCACTGTACACTGAAGCTTTCTTT.

Written as DNA, the CDR3 is TGTGCCAGCAGCAAAAGAACTGGGAGTGCGGACAGCCGGGTTGATGGAGGGCAGTACTTC. Its protein product is CASSKRTGSADSRVDGGQYF. This sequence joins TRBV21-1 and TRBJ2-7; the table assigns TRBD1, which was not confirmed against the DNA. TRBV21-1 is annotated as a pseudogene. CDR3 length: 20 amino acids.

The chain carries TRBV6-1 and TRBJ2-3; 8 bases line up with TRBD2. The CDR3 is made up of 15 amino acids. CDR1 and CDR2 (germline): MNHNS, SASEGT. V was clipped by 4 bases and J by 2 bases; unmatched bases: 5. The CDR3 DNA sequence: TGTGCCAGCAGTGCCTCTAGCGGGCCCACAGATACGCAGTATTTT. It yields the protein CASSASSGPTDTQYF.

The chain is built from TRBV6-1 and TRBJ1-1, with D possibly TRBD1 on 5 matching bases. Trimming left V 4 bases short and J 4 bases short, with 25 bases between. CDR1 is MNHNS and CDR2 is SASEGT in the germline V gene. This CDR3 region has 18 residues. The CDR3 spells CASSAGKAPRLVGTEAFF. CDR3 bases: TGTGCCAGCAGTGCAGGGAAGGCGCCCCGGCTGGTAGGCACTGAAGCTTTCTTT.

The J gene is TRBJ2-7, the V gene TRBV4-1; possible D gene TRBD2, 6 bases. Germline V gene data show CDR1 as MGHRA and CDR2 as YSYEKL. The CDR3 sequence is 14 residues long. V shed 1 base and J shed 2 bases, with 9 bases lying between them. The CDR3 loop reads CASSQAGLAYEQYF. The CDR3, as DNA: TGCGCCAGCAGCCAAGCGGGACTTGCCTACGAGCAGTACTTC.

The CDR3 coding sequence is TGTGCCAGCAGCTCACTAACAGGGGGGGGTCAGCCCCAGCATTTT. It yields the protein CASSSLTGGGQPQHF. The V and J genes are TRBV7-6 and TRBJ1-5; TRBD1 matches at 8 bases. Germline CDR1 is SGHVS and CDR2 is FNYEAQ. CDR3 length equals 15 residues. The V and J ends lost 4 bases and 6 bases, in that order; junction bases with no gene match: 8.

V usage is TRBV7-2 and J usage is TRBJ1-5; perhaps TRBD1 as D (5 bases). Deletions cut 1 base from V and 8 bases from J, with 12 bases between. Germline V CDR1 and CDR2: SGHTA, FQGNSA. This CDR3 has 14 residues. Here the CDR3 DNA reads TGTGCCAGCAGCTTAGGAGGAGGGGAAAAGCCCCAGCATTTT. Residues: CASSLGGGEKPQHF.

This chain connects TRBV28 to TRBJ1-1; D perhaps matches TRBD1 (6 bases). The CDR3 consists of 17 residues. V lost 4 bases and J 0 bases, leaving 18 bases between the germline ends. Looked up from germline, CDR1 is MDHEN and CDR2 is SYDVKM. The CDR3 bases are TGTGCCAGCAGTTCCCCCCGCAGGACAGCCTTGAACACTGAAGCTTTCTTT. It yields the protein CASSSPRRTALNTEAFF.

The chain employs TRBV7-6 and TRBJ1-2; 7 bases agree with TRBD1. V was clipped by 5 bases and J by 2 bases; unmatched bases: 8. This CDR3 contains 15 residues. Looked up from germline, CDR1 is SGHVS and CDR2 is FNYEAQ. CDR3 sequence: CASSHYRTGNYGYTF. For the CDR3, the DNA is TGTGCCAGCAGCCATTACCGGACAGGAAACTATGGCTACACCTTC. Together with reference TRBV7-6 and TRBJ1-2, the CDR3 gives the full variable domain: GAGVSQSPRYKVTKRGQDVALRCDPISGHVSLYWYRQALGQGPEFLTYFNYEAQQDKSGLPNDRFSAERPEGSISTLTIQRTEQRDSAMYRCASSHYRTGNYGYTFGSGTRLTVV.

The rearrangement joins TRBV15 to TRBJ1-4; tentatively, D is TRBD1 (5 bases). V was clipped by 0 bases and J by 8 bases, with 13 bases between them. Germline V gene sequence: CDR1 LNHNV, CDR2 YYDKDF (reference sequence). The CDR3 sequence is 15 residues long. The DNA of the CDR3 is TGTGCCACCAGCAGAGATTGGGGTTCAGGGGAAAAACTGTTTTTT. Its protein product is CATSRDWGSGEKLFF.

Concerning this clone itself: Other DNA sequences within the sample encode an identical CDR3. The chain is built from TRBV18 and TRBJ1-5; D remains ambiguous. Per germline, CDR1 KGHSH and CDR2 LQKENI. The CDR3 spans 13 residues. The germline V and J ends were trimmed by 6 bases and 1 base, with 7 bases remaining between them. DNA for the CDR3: TGTGCCAGCTCTCCCGGGAGCAATCAGCCCCAGCATTTT. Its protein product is CASSPGSNQPQHF.

The CDR3 nucleotides are TGTGCCAGCAGCCATTCCGGACAGGGAAGACTAGCGGGGATCCAAGAGACCCAGTACTTC. Translation: CASSHSGQGRLAGIQETQYF. The chain carries TRBV9 and TRBJ2-5; 11 nucleotides match TRBD2. The ends lost 4 bases at V and 1 base at J; junction bases unmatched: 18. CDR3 size: 20 residues. CDR1 SGDLS and CDR2 YYNGEE come from the germline V gene. Complete variable domain (other parts from reference TRBV9 and TRBJ2-5): DSGVTQTPKHLITATGQRVTLRCSPRSGDLSVYWYQQSLDQGLQFLIQYYNGEERAKGNILERFSAQQFPDLHSELNLSSLELGDSALYFCASSHSGQGRLAGIQETQYFGPGTRLLVL.

The CDR3 sequence: CASSPGQGMNTEAFF. In nucleotides, the CDR3 is TGTGCCAGCAGTCCGGGACAGGGGATGAACACTGAAGCTTTCTTT. The gene calls are TRBV27 and TRBJ1-1, with TRBD1 identical over 10 bases. Trimming at V came to 5 bases and at J to 0 bases, leaving 3 bases not matched to a gene. CDR3 length: 15 residues. Germline V gene sequence: CDR1 MNHEY, CDR2 SMNVEV (reference sequence).

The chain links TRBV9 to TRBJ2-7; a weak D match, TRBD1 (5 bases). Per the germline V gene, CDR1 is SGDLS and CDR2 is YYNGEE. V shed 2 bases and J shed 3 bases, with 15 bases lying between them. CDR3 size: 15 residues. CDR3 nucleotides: TGTGCCAGCAGCGTCAGCCCGACAGCCTACTACGAGCAGTACTTC. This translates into CASSVSPTAYYEQYF.

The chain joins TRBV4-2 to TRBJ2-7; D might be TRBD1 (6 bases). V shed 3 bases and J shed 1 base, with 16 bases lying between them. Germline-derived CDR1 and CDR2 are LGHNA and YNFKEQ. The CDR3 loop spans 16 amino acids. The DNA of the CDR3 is TGTGCCAGCAGCCAGGAGACAGGACCAACTTCCTACGAGCAGTACTTC. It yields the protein CASSQETGPTSYEQYF.

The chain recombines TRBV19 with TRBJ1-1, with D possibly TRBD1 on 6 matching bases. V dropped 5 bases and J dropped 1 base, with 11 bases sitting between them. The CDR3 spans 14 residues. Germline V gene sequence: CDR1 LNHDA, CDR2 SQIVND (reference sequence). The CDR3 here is CASSLDSWNTEAFF. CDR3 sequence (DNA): TGTGCCAGTAGTCTGGACAGTTGGAACACTGAAGCTTTCTTT.

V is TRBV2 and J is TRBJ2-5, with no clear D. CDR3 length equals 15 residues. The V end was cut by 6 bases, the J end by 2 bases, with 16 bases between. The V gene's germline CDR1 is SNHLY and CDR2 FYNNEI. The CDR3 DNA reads TGTGCCAGCAGCGAAATCAGGCCCCCACAAGAGACCCAGTACTTC. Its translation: CASSEIRPPQETQYF.

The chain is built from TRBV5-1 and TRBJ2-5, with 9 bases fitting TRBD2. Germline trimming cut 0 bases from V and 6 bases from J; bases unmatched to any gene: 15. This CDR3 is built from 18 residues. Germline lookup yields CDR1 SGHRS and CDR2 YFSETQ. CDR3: CASSLGPGGREGLKTQYF. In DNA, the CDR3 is TGCGCCAGCAGCTTGGGACCTGGGGGGCGGGAGGGCCTGAAGACCCAGTACTTC.

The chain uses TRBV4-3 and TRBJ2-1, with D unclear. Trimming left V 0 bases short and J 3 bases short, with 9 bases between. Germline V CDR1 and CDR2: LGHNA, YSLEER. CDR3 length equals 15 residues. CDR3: CASSQDHTDYNEQFF. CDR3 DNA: TGCGCCAGCAGCCAAGATCACACAGACTACAATGAGCAGTTCTTC.

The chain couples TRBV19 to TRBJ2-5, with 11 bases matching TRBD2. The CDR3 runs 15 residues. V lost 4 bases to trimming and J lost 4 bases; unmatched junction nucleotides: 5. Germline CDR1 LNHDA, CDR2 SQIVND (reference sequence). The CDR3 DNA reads TGTGCCAGTAGTACCTATGGACTAGCGGGAGAGACCCAGTACTTC. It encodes CASSTYGLAGETQYF.

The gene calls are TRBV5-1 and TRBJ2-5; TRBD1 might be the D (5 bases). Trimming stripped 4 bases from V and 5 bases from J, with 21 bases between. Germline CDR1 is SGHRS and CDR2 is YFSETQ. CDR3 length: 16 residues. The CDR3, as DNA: TGCGCCAGCAGCGATCCTCCGACGTGGGCAGGGGAGACCCAGTACTTC. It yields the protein CASSDPPTWAGETQYF.

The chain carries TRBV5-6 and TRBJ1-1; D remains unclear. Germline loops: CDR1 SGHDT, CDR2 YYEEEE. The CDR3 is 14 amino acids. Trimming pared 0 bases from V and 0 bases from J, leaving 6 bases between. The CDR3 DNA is TGTGCCAGCAGCTTGGACAGTCTGAACACTGAAGCTTTCTTT. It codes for CASSLDSLNTEAFF.

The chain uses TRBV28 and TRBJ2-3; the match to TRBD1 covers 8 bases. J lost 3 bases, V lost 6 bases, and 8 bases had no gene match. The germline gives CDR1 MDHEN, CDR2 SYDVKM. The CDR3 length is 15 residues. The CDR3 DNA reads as TGTGCCAGCAGCCCACCGGGACAGGAAACAGATACGCAGTATTTT. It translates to CASSPPGQETDTQYF.

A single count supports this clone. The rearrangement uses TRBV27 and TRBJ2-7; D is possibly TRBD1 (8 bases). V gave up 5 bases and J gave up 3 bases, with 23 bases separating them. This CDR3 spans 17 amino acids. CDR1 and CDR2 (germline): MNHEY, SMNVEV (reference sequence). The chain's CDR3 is CASSPLTGAASGYEQYF. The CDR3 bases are TGTGCCAGCAGTCCACTGACAGGGGCGGCTAGCGGCTACGAGCAGTACTTC.

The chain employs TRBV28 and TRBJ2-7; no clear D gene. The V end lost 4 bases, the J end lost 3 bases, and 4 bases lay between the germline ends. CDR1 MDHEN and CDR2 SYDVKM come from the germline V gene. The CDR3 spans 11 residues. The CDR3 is CASSSRYEQYF. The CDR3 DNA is TGTGCCAGCAGTTCTCGCTACGAGCAGTACTTC.

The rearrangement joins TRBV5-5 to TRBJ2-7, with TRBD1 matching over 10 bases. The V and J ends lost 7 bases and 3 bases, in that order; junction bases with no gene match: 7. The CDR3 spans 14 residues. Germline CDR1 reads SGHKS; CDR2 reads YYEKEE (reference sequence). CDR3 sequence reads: CASATGTGDYEQYF. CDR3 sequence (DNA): TGTGCCAGCGCCACCGGGACAGGGGACTACGAGCAGTACTTC.

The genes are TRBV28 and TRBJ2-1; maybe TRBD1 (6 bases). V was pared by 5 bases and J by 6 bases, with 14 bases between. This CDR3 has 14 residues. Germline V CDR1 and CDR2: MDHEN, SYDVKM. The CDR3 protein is CASSLDRIGNEQFF. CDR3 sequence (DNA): TGTGCCAGCAGTCTTGACAGGATAGGCAATGAGCAGTTCTTC.

This CDR3 is CASSQVQQALEQYF. The CDR3, as DNA: TGCGCCAGCAGCCAAGTTCAACAGGCCCTCGAGCAGTACTTC. V is TRBV4-1 and J is TRBJ2-7; TRBD1 might be the D (5 bases). Trimming shortened V by 1 base and J by 6 bases, and 13 bases separated the two germline ends. Germline loops: CDR1 MGHRA, CDR2 YSYEKL. This CDR3 contains 14 residues.